This T cell receptor (beta chain) was documented in a study of monozygotic twins with inflammatory bowel disease. The germline V gene encodes CDR1 MNHEY and CDR2 SMNVEV (reference sequence). This CDR3 is built from 12 residues. TCRdb derives one entry per CDR3 protein from the 5' RACE reads, leaving out DNA. The sample yields 400,000 or so distinct CDR3 sequences, of which the top ten take up roughly 2.2%. The chain is built from TRBV27 and TRBJ2-3. The sequencing sample was made of blood. This receptor was obtained from a human donor with ulcerative colitis or Crohn's disease, or a healthy co-twin of an affected twin (not recorded which). CDR3: CASSPSRGAQYF.